This TCR beta chain was sequenced for a study of blood T cell repertoires in COVID-19. Study-level information: The analysed material was cDNA or gDNA that came from T cells, B-cell-depleted T cells, or PBMCs.

Per the original data handling: Using reference gene primer amplification, nucleated cell counts were estimated. Profiling relied on immunoSEQ multiplex PCR, and the TCRdb table lists in-frame clones only, not all of them. V and J calls plus clone size are reproduced from that table; the DNA served to infer D and trimming. Of 150,000 to 200,000 clones listed, 88% are singletons. The receptor was derived from a man aged 35 to 55 with active or convalescent COVID-19. The sample taken for sequencing was peripheral blood.

CDR3 in amino acids: CASSEERSNYGYTF. The CDR3 DNA sequence: TGTGCCAGCAGTGAAGAGCGAAGTAACTATGGCTACACCTTC. V is TRBV6-1 and J is TRBJ1-2; D is unclear. The V gene's germline CDR1 is MNHNS and CDR2 SASEGT. CDR3 length equals 14 residues. V shed 1 base and J shed 1 base, with 7 bases lying between them.